This T cell receptor beta chain was found in a study of T cells in localized non-small cell lung cancer. Notes on the study in general: There were a median about 53 of the top 100 tumor clones appearing in adjacent lung.

Here immunoSEQ multiplex PCR was the method, and the copy in TCRdb shows in-frame clones only, minus some. The table records some 15,000 clones, approximately 85% of them present only once. This clone was detected once. Its antigen is unknown. The sequence came from a woman aged 35-75 years with stage I lung adenocarcinoma. The sequencing here drew on peripheral blood, taken before any cancer treatment.

The CDR3: CASSFSGQGAQFGEKLFF. The DNA of the CDR3 is TGTGCCAGCAGCTTCTCGGGACAGGGGGCGCAGTTCGGTGAAAAACTGTTTTTT. J is TRBJ1-4 and V is TRBV7-8; 12 bases map to TRBD1. J was trimmed by 7 bases and V by 3 bases; bases with no gene match: 12. CDR1 SGHVS and CDR2 FQNEAQ come from the germline V gene. This CDR3 has 18 residues.